This TCR beta chain was sequenced for a study of T cell changes during pregnancy in multiple sclerosis. This CDR3 region has 16 residues. CDR1 MGHDK and CDR2 SYGVNS come from the germline V gene. Using immunoSEQ multiplex PCR, the repertoire was profiled, and TCRdb retains in-frame clones only, with some absent. The sample comprises about 46,000 clones, around 93% of which are singletons, and 3.9% rests with the top ten. On this clone: One junction end disagrees with the germline gene, perhaps due to a read error. The identical CDR3 is also encoded by other nucleotide sequences in the sample.

The V and J genes are TRBV25-1 and TRBJ2-3; the match to TRBD1 covers 7 bases. Sequencing used CD8+ T cells from peripheral blood mononuclear cells, obtained after pregnancy. The origin of this receptor is a female donor with multiple sclerosis, enrolled in a pregnancy study. This CDR3 reads CASSEEVTGSTDTQYF. The CDR3 bases are TGTGCCAGCAGTGAAGAGGTGACAGGGTCCACAGATACGCAGTACTTT.